This passage covers 15 T cell receptor beta chains from one sample sequenced in a study of blood T cell repertoires in COVID-19. Produced via immunoSEQ multiplex PCR; TCRdb's table is partial and in-frame only. The repertoire holds approximately 240,000 clones, with approximately 83% as singletons. The sequencing sample was made of peripheral blood. The source is a woman in her sixties with acute or convalescent COVID-19.

The chain has TRBV10-3 and TRBJ1-2, with TRBD1 matching 8 bases. Germline CDR1 reads ENHRY; CDR2 reads SYGVKD. The CDR3 length is 16 residues. V lost 2 bases, J lost 4 bases, and 9 bases stayed unmatched. In DNA, the CDR3 is TGTGCCATCAGTGAGGGAACCAGGGGGCTGAGCTATGGCTACACCTTC. Its protein is CAISEGTRGLSYGYTF.

V is TRBV7-3 and J is TRBJ2-6, with 7 positions matching TRBD1. V shed 1 base and J 2 bases; nucleotides not matched to a gene: 5. The CDR3 consists of 17 residues. Germline CDR1 is SGHTA and CDR2 is FQGTGA. The CDR3 sequence is CASSLRQGVTGANVLTF. CDR3 coding DNA: TGTGCCAGCAGCTTAAGGCAGGGGGTCACTGGGGCCAACGTCCTGACTTTC.

V is TRBV5-6 and J is TRBJ1-2; D perhaps matches TRBD1 (5 bases). This CDR3 contains 12 residues. V gave up 4 bases and J gave up 8 bases, with 12 bases separating them. The germline V gene encodes CDR1 SGHDT and CDR2 YYEEEE. Here the CDR3 DNA reads TGTGCCAGCAGCGTCGGGACTCTCGGCTACACCTTC. This gives the protein CASSVGTLGYTF.

J is TRBJ2-5 and V is TRBV6-5; 11 nucleotides agree with TRBD1. From germline, CDR1 is MNHEY and CDR2 SVGAGI. CDR3 size: 13 residues. With 8 bases clipped from V and 4 bases from J, the junction kept 3 bases outside the gene matches. The CDR3 loop reads CASGTGGRETQYF. The CDR3, as DNA: TGTGCCAGCGGGACAGGGGGAAGAGAGACCCAGTACTTC.

The genes are TRBV11-2 and TRBJ1-4; no definite D call. Germline CDR1 SGHAT, CDR2 FQNNGV. The CDR3 is made up of 16 amino acids. Trimming cost V 0 bases and J 11 bases, with 19 bases left between them. This chain's CDR3 is CASSLEGGPGMWKLFF. As DNA, the CDR3 is TGTGCCAGCAGCTTAGAGGGAGGTCCGGGGATGTGGAAACTGTTTTTT. The full variable domain, in which reference TRBV11-2 and TRBJ1-4 provide the parts outside the CDR3, is EAGVAQSPRYKIIEKRQSVAFWCNPISGHATLYWYQQILGQGPKLLIQFQNNGVVDDSQLPKDRFSAERLKGVDSTLKIQPAKLEDSAVYLCASSLEGGPGMWKLFFGSGTQLSVL.

The chain uses TRBV2 and TRBJ1-1; 8 nucleotides match TRBD1. Looked up from germline, CDR1 is SNHLY and CDR2 is FYNNEI. CDR3 length: 15 amino acids. Trimming at V came to 2 bases and at J to 1 base, leaving 3 bases not matched to a gene. DNA of the CDR3: TGTGCCAGCAGTGAACGGACAGGGAGGAACACTGAAGCTTTCTTT. It yields the protein CASSERTGRNTEAFF.

The CDR3 region is CASKGQTNTEAFF. CDR3 sequence (DNA): TGTGCCAGCAAGGGACAGACCAACACTGAAGCTTTCTTT. J is TRBJ1-1 and V is TRBV7-9, with 7 bases lining up with TRBD1. Germline CDR1 is SEHNR and CDR2 is FQNEAQ (reference sequence). The junction had 4 bases not matched to a gene; V was cut back by 7 bases and J by 2 bases. The CDR3 is 13 residues long.

V usage is TRBV2 and J usage is TRBJ1-2; 7 bases map to TRBD1. J gave up 8 bases and V 6 bases, and 6 bases lay outside the gene matches. The V gene's germline CDR1 is SNHLY and CDR2 FYNNEI. CDR3 length equals 12 residues. Written as DNA, the CDR3 is TGTGCCAGCAGGCGGGACAGCTGGGGCTACACCTTC. Its protein is CASRRDSWGYTF.

The J gene is TRBJ1-2, the V gene TRBV16; maybe TRBD1 (5 bases). CDR1 and CDR2 (germline): KGHSY, FQNENV. Trimming took 0 bases from V and 6 from J, leaving 17 bases between them. This CDR3 has 16 residues. The CDR3 sequence is CASSQSMQQVKDGYTF. The CDR3 nucleotides read TGTGCCAGCAGCCAATCGATGCAACAGGTTAAGGATGGCTACACCTTC.

This sequence joins TRBV6-6 and TRBJ1-2; possible D gene TRBD1, 5 bases. V was clipped by 7 bases and J by 4 bases, with 13 bases between them. The CDR3 length is 13 residues. Germline V gene data show CDR1 as MNHNY and CDR2 as SVGAGI (reference sequence). The CDR3 coding sequence is TGTGCCAGCACTTGGGGCGTTTCCTATGGCTACACCTTC. This sequence encodes CASTWGVSYGYTF.

The V and J genes are TRBV9 and TRBJ2-5; unclear D gene. Germline CDR1 and CDR2: SGDLS and YYNGEE. V lost 4 bases and J lost 4, with 11 bases in between. The CDR3 totals 13 residues. The CDR3 DNA follows: TGTGCCAGCAGCCCTGCGCCTGGAGAGACCCAGTACTTC. As protein: CASSPAPGETQYF.

This chain links TRBV4-2 with TRBJ2-2; no clear D. V lost 1 base and J 0 bases, leaving 9 bases between the germline ends. Germline V lookup: CDR1 LGHNA, CDR2 YNFKEQ. The CDR3 loop spans 16 amino acids. CDR3 in DNA: TGTGCCAGCAGCCAAGGAACAGCTTCGAACACCGGGGAGCTGTTTTTT. This gives the protein CASSQGTASNTGELFF.

V and J are TRBV6-1 and TRBJ1-5; 10 bases map to TRBD1. This CDR3 comprises 17 residues. Germline V lookup: CDR1 MNHNS, CDR2 SASEGT. V shed 4 bases, J shed 0 bases, and the junction held 6 bases outside the gene matches. CDR3 sequence reads: CASSVGQGGNSNQPQHF. In DNA, the CDR3 is TGTGCCAGCAGTGTAGGACAGGGGGGAAATAGCAATCAGCCCCAGCATTTT.

The chain combines TRBV25-1 with TRBJ1-1; the D gene is possibly TRBD1 (6 bases). V gave up 8 bases and J gave up 8 bases, with 18 bases separating them. The length of the CDR3 is 13 residues. The V gene's germline CDR1 is MGHDK and CDR2 SYGVNS. As DNA, the CDR3 is TGTGCCAGCGGATCCTGGACAGTCGACGAAGCTTTCTTT. The encoded protein is CASGSWTVDEAFF.

The chain uses TRBV27 and TRBJ1-1; 7 bases agree with TRBD1. Germline loops: CDR1 MNHEY, CDR2 SMNVEV (reference sequence). The ends lost 3 bases at V and 9 bases at J; junction bases unmatched: 4. The CDR3 sequence is 12 residues long. The CDR3 reads CASSFNRGKAFF. The CDR3 DNA follows: TGTGCCAGCAGTTTTAACAGGGGAAAAGCTTTCTTT.